This T cell receptor (beta chain) was sequenced during a study of T cells in Graves' hyperthyroidism and ophthalmopathy. Across the study: Peripheral blood was acquired at first diagnosis, ahead of any therapy whatsoever.

Overall study results and limits: Appearing also in blood were most of the thyroid clonotypes expanded above 0.001.

As regards this clonotype: Its antigen is still unknown.

The CDR3 consists of 14 residues. V shed 0 bases and J shed 9 bases, with 16 bases lying between them. Germline V gene lookup returns CDR1 SGHRS and CDR2 YFSETQ. TCR beta CDR3 region amplification was performed from RNA transcripts. An initial round of RT-PCR targeting the TCR CDR3 relied on the HTBI primer set. TCRdb re-called the multiplex PCR reads with MiXCR, one entry per CDR3 protein. The sample consists of a few hundred thousand distinct CDR3 sequences, 19% of them appearing once. Uncontrolled infection, other autoimmune disease, pregnancy or lactation barred patients from enrollment. This clonotype was obtained from a young woman with Graves' hyperthyroidism. The sequenced sample consisted of blood. The chain uses TRBV5-1 and TRBJ2-7; tentative D call: TRBD1 (5 bases). Written as DNA, the CDR3 is TGCGCCAGCAGCTTGGGTCAGGGAAGGGAAGTGCAGTACTTC. This translates into CASSLGQGREVQYF.